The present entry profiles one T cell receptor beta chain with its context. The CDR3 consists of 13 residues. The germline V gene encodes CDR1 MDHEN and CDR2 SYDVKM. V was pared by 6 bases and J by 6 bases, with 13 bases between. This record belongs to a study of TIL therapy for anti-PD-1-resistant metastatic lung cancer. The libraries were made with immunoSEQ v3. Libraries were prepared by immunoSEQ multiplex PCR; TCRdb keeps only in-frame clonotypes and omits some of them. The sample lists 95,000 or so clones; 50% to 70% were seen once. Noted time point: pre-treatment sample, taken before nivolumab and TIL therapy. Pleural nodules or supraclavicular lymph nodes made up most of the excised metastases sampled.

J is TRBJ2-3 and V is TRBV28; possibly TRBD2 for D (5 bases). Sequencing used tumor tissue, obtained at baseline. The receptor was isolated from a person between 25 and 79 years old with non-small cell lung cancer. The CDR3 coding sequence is TGTGCCAGCAGCCCCCCCCAGCGGGATACGCAGTATTTT. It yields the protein CASSPPQRDTQYF.